The 8 T cell receptor beta chains reported below all come from one sample, sequenced in a study of tumor and adjacent non-tumor tissue in lung cancer (dated by TCRdb to 2016 to 2019). Bulk unsorted tissue served as the source for RNA extraction, and RNA quality was assessed using a NanoDrop ND-1000 and an Agilent 2100. For the normal lung samples, distant non-tumor tissue was collected more than 3 cm away from the tumor edge. The library was produced with multiplex PCR. TCRdb lists the instrument as Illumina HiSeq 2500. Following protocols modified from ARM-PCR, the researchers constructed TCRbeta libraries through three rounds of nested PCR with primers (Table S4). Through fastp at Q25 and MiXCR, TCRdb rebuilt clones from the public reads, retaining in-frame beta chains. Each entry is one CDR3 protein sequence, shown with its most common DNA and genes. This sample holds tens of thousands of distinct CDR3 sequences; around two thirds were observed only once. The top ten hold under 35% of the sample.

Sequences were obtained from distant non-tumor lung tissue. Source of these receptors: a man between 65 and 79 years old with non-small cell lung cancer.

The chain carries TRBV11-2 and TRBJ2-7; perhaps TRBD1 as D (6 bases). Trimming took 9 bases from V and 2 from J, leaving 23 bases between them. Germline lookup yields CDR1 SGHAT and CDR2 FQNNGV. CDR3 size: 16 residues. The CDR3 nucleotides are TGTGCCAGTAGCATAGGGGGTGGCGGAGATGCCTACGAGCAGTACTTC. It is translated as CASSIGGGGDAYEQYF.

This clonotype came up once. The junction and the germline gene differ at one end; a read error may be behind it. The V call is TRBV11-3, the J call TRBJ2-4; either TRBD1 or TRBD2 may fit D (5 bases each). The germline gives CDR1 SGHNT, CDR2 YENEEA. The CDR3 has 16 residues. For the CDR3, the DNA is TGTGCCAGCAACGCAAAGAGGGGTTCGGCCAAAAACATTCAGAACTTC. Translated: CASNAKRGSAKNIQNF.

This clonotype was detected only a few times. A read error is possible here, since a much larger clone lies one base away. The chain recombines TRBV10-3 with TRBJ2-7; a possible D gene is TRBD2 (6 bases). The CDR3 is 11 residues long. Trimming left V 0 bases short and J 12 bases short, with 9 bases between. Looked up from germline, CDR1 is ENHRY and CDR2 is SYGVKD. CDR3 sequence: CAISESGLRYF. DNA for the CDR3: TGTGCCATCAGTGAGTCGGGACTGCGGTACTTC.

This clonotype was observed a single time. At one end the junction does not follow the germline gene, possibly because of a read error. The chain employs TRBV10-3 and TRBJ1-5; D is undetermined. The length of the CDR3 is 14 residues. Germline V gene sequence: CDR1 ENHRY, CDR2 SYGVKD. CDR3 region: CAISELVSNQPQHF. Here the CDR3 DNA reads TGTGCCATCAGTGAGTTAGTCAGCAATCAGCCCCAACATTTT.

This clonotype was detected once. The junction differs from germline at one of its ends, possibly a read error. This chain joins TRBV4-2 and TRBJ2-3; tentatively, D is TRBD2 (7 bases). Germline CDR1 is LGHNA and CDR2 is YNFKEQ. The CDR3 consists of 19 residues. The CDR3, as DNA: TGTGTCAGCAGCCAAGATAGAGGGGGGGGATCCTTCCGCCGAGATACGCAGTATTTT. Protein product: CVSSQDRGGGSFRRDTQYF.

Turning to this clonotype: An end of the junction does not agree with germline; a read error may underlie this. The chain joins TRBV2 to TRBJ2-1; 7 nucleotides align to TRBD2. Per germline, CDR1 SNHLY and CDR2 FYNNEI. The CDR3 extends over 15 amino acids. CDR3 region: CTSSLLLARYNEQFF. The CDR3 nucleotides are TGTACCAGCAGTCTACTACTAGCGAGATACAATGAGCAGTTCTTC.

This clonotype was counted only a few times. The chain combines TRBV20-1 with TRBJ2-3; 8 nucleotides agree with TRBD1. Germline V CDR1 and CDR2: DFQATT, SNEGSKA (reference sequence). J was trimmed by 9 bases and V by 5 bases; bases with no gene match: 10. CDR3 length: 13 amino acids. This chain's CDR3 is CSAYLQGGRTQYF. The CDR3 DNA follows: TGCAGTGCTTACTTACAGGGGGGAAGGACGCAGTATTTT.

Regarding this clonotype: A much larger clone differs from this one at a single base, so this may be a read error. The V call is TRBV24-1, the J call TRBJ2-7; D gene unclear. CDR3 size: 12 residues. Germline loops: CDR1 KGHDR, CDR2 SFDVKD. V shed 2 bases and J shed 3 bases, with 4 bases lying between them. In nucleotides, the CDR3 is TGTGCCACCAGTGATTCCCACTACGAGCAGTACTTC. Translation: CATSDSHYEQYF.